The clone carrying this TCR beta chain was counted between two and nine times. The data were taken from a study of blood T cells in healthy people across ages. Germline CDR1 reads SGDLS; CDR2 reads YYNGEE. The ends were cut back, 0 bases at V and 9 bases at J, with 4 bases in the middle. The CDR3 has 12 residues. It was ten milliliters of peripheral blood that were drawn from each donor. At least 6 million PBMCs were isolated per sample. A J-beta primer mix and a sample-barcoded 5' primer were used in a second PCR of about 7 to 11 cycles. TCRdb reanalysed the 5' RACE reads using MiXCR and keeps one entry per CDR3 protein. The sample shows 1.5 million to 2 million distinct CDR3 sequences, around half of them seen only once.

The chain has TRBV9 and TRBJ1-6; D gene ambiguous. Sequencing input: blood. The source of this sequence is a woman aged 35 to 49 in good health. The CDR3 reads CASSVVGSPLHF. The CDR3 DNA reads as TGTGCCAGCAGCGTAGTAGGTTCACCCCTCCACTTT.